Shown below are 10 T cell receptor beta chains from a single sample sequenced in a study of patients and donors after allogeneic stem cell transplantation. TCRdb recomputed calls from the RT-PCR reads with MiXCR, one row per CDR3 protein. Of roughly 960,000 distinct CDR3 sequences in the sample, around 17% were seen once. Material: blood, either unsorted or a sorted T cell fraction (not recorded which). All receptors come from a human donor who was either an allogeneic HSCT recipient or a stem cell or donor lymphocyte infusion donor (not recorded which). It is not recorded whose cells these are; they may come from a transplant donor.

CDR3 in DNA: TGTGCCAGCAGCCAGGTAGTGAGGACGAACACCGGGGAGCTGTTTTTT. Amino acid sequence: CASSQVVRTNTGELFF. The rearrangement joins TRBV3-1 to TRBJ2-2, with D unresolved. Per germline, CDR1 LGHDT and CDR2 YNNKEL (reference sequence). This CDR3 contains 16 residues. V lost 3 bases and J 0 bases, leaving 11 bases between the germline ends.

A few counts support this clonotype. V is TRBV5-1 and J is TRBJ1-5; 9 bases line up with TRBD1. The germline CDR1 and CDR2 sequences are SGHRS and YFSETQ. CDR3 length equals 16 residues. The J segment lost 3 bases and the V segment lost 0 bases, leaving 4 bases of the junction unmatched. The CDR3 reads CASSLETGGYNQPQHF. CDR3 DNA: TGCGCCAGCAGCTTGGAGACAGGGGGATACAATCAGCCCCAGCATTTT. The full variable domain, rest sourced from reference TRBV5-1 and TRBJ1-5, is KAGVTQTPRYLIKTRGQQVTLSCSPISGHRSVSWYQQTPGQGLQFLFEYFSETQRNKGNFPGRFSGRQFSNSRSEMNVSTLELGDSALYLCASSLETGGYNQPQHFGDGTRLSIL.

This chain's CDR3 is CSAQPGTTSNEQYF. CDR3 nucleotides: TGCAGTGCCCAACCCGGGACTACCAGTAACGAGCAGTACTTC. The chain combines TRBV20-1 with TRBJ2-7; 7 bases are a match to TRBD2. The CDR3 spans 14 residues. CDR1 DFQATT and CDR2 SNEGSKA come from the germline V gene (reference sequence). V lost 6 bases to trimming and J lost 5 bases; unmatched junction nucleotides: 13.

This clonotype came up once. The chain's CDR3 is CASSRGTTPTYEQYF. CDR3 sequence (DNA): TGTGCCAGCAGCCGCGGGACGACACCCACCTACGAGCAGTACTTC. V is TRBV27 and J is TRBJ2-7; a possible D gene is TRBD2 (6 bases). Per the germline V gene, CDR1 is MNHEY and CDR2 is SMNVEV (reference sequence). Trimming stripped 6 bases from V and 2 bases from J, with 17 bases between. This CDR3 has 15 residues.

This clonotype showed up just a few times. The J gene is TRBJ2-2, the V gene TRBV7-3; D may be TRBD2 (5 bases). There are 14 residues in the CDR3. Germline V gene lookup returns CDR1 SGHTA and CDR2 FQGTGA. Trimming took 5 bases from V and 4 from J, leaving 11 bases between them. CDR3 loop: CASSTKRATGELFF. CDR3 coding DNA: TGTGCCAGCAGCACCAAGAGGGCCACCGGGGAGCTGTTTTTT. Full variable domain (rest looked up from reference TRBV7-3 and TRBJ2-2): GAGVSQTPSNKVTEKGKYVELRCDPISGHTALYWYRQSLGQGPEFLIYFQGTGAADDSGLPNDRFFAVRPEGSVSTLKIQRTERGDSAVYLCASSTKRATGELFFGEGSRLTVL.

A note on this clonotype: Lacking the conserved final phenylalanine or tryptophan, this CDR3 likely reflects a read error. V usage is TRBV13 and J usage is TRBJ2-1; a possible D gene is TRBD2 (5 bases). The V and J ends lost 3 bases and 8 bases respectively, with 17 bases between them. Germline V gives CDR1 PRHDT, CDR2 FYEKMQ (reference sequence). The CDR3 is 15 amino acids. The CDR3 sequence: CASSFLLAPTDEQFL. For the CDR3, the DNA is TGTGCCAGCAGCTTCCTCCTAGCCCCTACAGATGAGCAGTTCTTG.

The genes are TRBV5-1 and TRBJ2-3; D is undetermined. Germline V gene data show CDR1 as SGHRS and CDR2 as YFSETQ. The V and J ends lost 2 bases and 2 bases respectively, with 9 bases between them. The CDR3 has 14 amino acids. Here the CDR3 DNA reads TGCGCCAGCAGCTTTCGGTCTAACACAGATACGCAGTATTTT. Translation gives CASSFRSNTDTQYF.

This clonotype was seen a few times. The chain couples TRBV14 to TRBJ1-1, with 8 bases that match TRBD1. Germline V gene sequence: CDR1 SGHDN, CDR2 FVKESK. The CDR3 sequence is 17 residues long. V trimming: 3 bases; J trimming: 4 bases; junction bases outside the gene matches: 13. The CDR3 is CASSQRTGLGAVTEAFF. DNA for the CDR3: TGTGCCAGCAGCCAGAGGACAGGGTTGGGGGCTGTCACTGAAGCTTTCTTT. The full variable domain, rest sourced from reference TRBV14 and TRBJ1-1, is EAGVTQFPSHSVIEKGQTVTLRCDPISGHDNLYWYRRVMGKEIKFLLHFVKESKQDESGMPNNRFLAERTGGTYSTLKVQPAELEDSGVYFCASSQRTGLGAVTEAFFGQGTRLTVV.

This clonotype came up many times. The CDR3 nucleotides read TGTGCCAGCAGTTTATCCAGGGCGAGAGGGGTGAACACTGAAGCTTTCTTT. This sequence encodes CASSLSRARGVNTEAFF. This chain links TRBV12-3 or TRBV12-4 with TRBJ1-1, with D perhaps TRBD1 (5 bases). V was clipped by 2 bases and J by 0 bases, with 16 bases between them. The CDR3 has 17 residues.

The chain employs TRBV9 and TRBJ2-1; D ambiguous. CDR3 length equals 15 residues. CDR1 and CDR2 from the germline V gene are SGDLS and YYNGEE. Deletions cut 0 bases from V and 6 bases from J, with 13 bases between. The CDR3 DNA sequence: TGTGCCAGCAGCGTAGACTCTTACCCCCTCAATGAGCAGTTCTTC. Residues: CASSVDSYPLNEQFF.